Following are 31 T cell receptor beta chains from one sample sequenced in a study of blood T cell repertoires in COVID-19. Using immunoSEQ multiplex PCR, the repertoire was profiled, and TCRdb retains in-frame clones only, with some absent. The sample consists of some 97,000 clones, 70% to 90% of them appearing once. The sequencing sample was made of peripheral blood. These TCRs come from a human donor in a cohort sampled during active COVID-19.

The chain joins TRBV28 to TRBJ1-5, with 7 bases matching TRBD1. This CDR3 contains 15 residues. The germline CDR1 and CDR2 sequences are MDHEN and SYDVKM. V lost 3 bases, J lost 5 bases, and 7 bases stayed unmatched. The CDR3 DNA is TGTGCCAGCAGTTTGGGCAGGGGGTGGGATCAGCCCCAGCATTTT. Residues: CASSLGRGWDQPQHF.

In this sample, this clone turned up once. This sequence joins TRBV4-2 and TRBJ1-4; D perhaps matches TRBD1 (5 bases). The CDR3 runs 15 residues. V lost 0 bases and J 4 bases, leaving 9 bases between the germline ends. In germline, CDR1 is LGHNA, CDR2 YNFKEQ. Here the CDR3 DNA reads TGTGCCAGCAGCCAAGATCGGGGGTTTAATGAAAAACTGTTTTTT. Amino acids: CASSQDRGFNEKLFF.

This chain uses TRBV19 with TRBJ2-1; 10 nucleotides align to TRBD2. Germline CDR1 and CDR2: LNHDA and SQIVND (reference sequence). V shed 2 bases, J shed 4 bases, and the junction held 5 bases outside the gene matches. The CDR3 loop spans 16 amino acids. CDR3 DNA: TGTGCCAGTAGTATAATGGGAGCGGGGGGGTACAATGAGCAGTTCTTC. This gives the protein CASSIMGAGGYNEQFF.

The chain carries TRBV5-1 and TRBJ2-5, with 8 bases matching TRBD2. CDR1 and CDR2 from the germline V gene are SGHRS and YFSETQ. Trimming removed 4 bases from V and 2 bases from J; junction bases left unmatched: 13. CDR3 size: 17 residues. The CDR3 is CASSVPGLGRGQETQYF. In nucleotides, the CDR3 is TGCGCCAGCAGCGTACCGGGACTAGGGAGGGGGCAAGAGACCCAGTACTTC.

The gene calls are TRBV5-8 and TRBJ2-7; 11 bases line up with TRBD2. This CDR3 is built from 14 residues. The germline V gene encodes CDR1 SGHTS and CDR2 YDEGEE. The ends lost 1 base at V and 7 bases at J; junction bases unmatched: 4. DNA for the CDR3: TGTGCCAGCAGCTTGCTTAGCGGGAGGGGTGAGCAGTACTTC. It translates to CASSLLSGRGEQYF.

CDR3 sequence (DNA): TGTGCCAGCCATACGGACAGGTACGAGCAGTACTTC. Translating it yields CASHTDRYEQYF. The chain employs TRBV5-6 and TRBJ2-7; 7 bases agree with TRBD1. The germline V gene has CDR1 SGHDT and CDR2 YYEEEE. J lost 4 bases, V lost 7 bases, and 5 bases had no gene match. This CDR3 has 12 residues.

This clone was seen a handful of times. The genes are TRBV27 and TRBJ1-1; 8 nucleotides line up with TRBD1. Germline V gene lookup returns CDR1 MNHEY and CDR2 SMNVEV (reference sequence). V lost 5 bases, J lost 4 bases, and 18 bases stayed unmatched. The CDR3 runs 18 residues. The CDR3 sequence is CASSTQTQGGELSTEAFF. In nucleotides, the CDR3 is TGTGCCAGCAGTACCCAGACACAGGGGGGTGAGCTGAGCACTGAAGCTTTCTTT.

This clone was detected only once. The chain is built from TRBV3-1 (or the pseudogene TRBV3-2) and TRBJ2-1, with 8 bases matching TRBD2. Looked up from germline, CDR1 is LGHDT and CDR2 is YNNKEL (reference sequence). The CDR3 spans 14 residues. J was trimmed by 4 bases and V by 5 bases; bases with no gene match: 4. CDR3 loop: CASSGTSGYNEQFF. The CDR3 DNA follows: TGTGCCAGCAGCGGCACTAGCGGTTACAATGAGCAGTTCTTC.

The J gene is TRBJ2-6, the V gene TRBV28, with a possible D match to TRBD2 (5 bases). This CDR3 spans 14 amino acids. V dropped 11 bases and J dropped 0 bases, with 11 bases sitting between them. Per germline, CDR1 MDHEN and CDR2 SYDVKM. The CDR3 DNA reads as TGTGCCTGCCGGGGTACCTCTGGGGCCAACGTCCTGACTTTC. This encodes CACRGTSGANVLTF. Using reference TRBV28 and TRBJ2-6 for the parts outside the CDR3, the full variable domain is DVKVTQSSRYLVKRTGEKVFLECVQDMDHENMFWYRQDPGLGLRLIYFSYDVKMKEKGDIPEGYSVSREKKERFSLILESASTNQTSMYLCACRGTSGANVLTFGAGSRLTVL.

CDR3: CASSWSTVQSTDTQYF. The CDR3 region has the DNA TGTGCCAGCAGTTGGTCGACAGTGCAGAGCACAGATACGCAGTATTTT. J is TRBJ2-3 and V is TRBV28, with D possibly TRBD1 on 5 matching bases. The V end was cut by 4 bases, the J end by 0 bases, with 14 bases between. The length of the CDR3 is 16 residues. Germline assignment: CDR1 MDHEN and CDR2 SYDVKM.

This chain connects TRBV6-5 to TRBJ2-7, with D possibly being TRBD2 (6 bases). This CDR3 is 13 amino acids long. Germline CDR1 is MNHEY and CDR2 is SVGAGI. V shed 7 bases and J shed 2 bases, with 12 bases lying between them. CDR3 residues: CASTTSLTYEQYF. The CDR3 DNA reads TGTGCCAGCACTACTAGCCTAACCTACGAGCAGTACTTC.

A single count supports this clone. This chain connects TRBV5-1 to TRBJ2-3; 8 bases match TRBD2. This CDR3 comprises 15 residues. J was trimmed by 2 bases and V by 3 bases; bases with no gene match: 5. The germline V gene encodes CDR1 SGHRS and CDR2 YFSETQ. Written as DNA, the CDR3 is TGCGCCAGCAGCTCCGGGACTAGAACCACAGATACGCAGTATTTT. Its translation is CASSSGTRTTDTQYF.

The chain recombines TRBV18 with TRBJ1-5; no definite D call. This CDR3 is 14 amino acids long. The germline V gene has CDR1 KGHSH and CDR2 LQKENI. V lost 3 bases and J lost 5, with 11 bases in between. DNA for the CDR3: TGTGCCAGCTCACCGATCCCCGGAGATCAGCCCCAGCATTTT. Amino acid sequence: CASSPIPGDQPQHF. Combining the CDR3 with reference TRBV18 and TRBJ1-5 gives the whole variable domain NAGVMQNPRHLVRRRGQEARLRCSPMKGHSHVYWYRQLPEEGLKFMVYLQKENIIDESGMPKERFSAEFPKEGPSILRIQQVVRGDSAAYFCASSPIPGDQPQHFGDGTRLSIL.

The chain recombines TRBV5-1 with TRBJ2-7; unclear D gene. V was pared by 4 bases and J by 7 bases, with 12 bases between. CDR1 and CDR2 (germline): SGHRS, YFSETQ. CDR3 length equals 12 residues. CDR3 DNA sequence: TGCGCCAGCAGCGTAGTCGGGTCGGAGCAGTACTTC. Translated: CASSVVGSEQYF.

CDR3 protein: CASREQGAETQYF. CDR3 nucleotides: TGTGCCAGCAGAGAACAGGGGGCAGAGACCCAGTACTTC. The J gene is TRBJ2-5, the V gene TRBV5-5, with 9 positions matching TRBD1. The V segment lost 5 bases and the J segment 4 bases; nucleotides outside the gene matches: 3. The CDR3 is 13 amino acids. Germline CDR1 SGHKS, CDR2 YYEKEE (reference sequence). The complete variable domain, with remaining parts taken from reference TRBV5-5 and TRBJ2-5, reads DAGVTQSPTHLIKTRGQQVTLRCSPISGHKSVSWYQQVLGQGPQFIFQYYEKEERGRGNFPDRFSARQFPNYSSELNVNALLLGDSALYLCASREQGAETQYFGPGTRLLVL.

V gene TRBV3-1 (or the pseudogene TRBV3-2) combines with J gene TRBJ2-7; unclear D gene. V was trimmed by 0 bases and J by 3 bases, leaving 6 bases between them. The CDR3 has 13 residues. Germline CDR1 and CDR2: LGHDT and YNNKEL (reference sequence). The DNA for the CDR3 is TGTGCCAGCAGCCAAGAGGGCAGCTACGAGCAGTACTTC. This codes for CASSQEGSYEQYF.

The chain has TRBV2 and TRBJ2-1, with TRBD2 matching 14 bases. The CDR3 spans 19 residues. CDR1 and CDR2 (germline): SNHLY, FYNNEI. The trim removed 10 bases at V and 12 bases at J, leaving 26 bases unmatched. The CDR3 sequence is CAILQAGTSGSDGVGGQFF. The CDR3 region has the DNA TGTGCCATCCTCCAAGCCGGGACTAGCGGGAGTGATGGTGTAGGCGGGCAGTTCTTC.

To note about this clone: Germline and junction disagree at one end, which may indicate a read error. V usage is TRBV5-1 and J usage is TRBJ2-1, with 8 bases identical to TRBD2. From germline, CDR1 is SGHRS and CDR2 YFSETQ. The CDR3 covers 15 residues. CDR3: CASSLAGLENNEQFF. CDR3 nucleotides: TGCGCCAGCAGTTTGGCGGGACTAGAGAACAATGAGCAGTTCTTC.

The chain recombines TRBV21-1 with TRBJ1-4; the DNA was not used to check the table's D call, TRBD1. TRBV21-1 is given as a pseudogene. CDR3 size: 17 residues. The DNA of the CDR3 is TGTGCCAGCAGCAATAGGAAAAGGCACCAGGGAAATGAAAAACTGTTTTTT. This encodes CASSNRKRHQGNEKLFF.

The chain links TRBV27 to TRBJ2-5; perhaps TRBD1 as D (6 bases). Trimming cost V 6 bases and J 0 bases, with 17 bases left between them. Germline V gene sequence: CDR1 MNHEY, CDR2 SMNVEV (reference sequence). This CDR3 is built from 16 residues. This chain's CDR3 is CASRPPGRGYQETQYF. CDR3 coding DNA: TGTGCCAGCAGGCCTCCGGGAAGGGGGTACCAAGAGACCCAGTACTTC.

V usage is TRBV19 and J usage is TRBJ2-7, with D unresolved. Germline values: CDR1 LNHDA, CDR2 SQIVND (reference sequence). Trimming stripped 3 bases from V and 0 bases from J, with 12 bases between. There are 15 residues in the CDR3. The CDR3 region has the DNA TGTGCCAGTAGTATCGTCGGGTTTAGCTCCTACGAGCAGTACTTC. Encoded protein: CASSIVGFSSYEQYF.

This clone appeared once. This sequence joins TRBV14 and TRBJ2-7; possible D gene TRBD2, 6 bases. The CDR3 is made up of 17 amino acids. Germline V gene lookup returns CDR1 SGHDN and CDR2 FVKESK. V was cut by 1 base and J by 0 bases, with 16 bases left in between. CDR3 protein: CASSQGPDYLSSYEQYF. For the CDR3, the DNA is TGTGCCAGCAGCCAAGGGCCGGACTACCTTAGCTCCTACGAGCAGTACTTC. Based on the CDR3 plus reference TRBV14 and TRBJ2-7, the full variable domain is EAGVTQFPSHSVIEKGQTVTLRCDPISGHDNLYWYRRVMGKEIKFLLHFVKESKQDESGMPNNRFLAERTGGTYSTLKVQPAELEDSGVYFCASSQGPDYLSSYEQYFGPGTRLTVT.

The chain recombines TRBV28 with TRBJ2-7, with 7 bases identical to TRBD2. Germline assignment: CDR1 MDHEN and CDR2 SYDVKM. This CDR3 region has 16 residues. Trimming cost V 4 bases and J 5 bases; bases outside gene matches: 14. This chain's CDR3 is CASSSPSGERGHEQYF. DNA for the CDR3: TGTGCCAGCAGTTCCCCTAGCGGCGAGCGGGGACACGAGCAGTACTTC.

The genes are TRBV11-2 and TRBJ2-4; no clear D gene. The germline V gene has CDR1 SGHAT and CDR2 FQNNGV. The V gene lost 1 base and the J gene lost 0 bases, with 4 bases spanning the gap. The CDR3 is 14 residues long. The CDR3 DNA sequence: TGTGCCAGCAGCTTAGCCGTAGCCAAAAACATTCAGTACTTC. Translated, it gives CASSLAVAKNIQYF.

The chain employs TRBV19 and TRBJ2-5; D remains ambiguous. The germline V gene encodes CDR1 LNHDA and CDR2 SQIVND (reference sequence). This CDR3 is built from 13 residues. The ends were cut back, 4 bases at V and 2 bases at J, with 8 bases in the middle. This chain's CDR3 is CASSKSRQETQYF. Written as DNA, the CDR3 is TGTGCCAGTAGTAAGTCCAGACAAGAGACCCAGTACTTC.

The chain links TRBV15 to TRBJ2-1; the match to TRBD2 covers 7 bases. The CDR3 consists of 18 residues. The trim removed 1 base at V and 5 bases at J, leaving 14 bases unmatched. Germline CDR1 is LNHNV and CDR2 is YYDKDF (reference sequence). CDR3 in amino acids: CATSRGPLSGGPNNEQFF. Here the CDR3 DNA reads TGTGCCACCAGCAGAGGTCCTCTTTCGGGAGGCCCCAACAATGAGCAGTTCTTC.

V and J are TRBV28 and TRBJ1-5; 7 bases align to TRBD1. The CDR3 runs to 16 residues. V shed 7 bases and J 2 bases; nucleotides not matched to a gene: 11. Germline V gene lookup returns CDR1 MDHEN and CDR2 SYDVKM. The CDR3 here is CASMNMTGFRNQPQHF. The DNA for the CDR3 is TGTGCCAGCATGAACATGACAGGGTTCCGCAATCAGCCCCAGCATTTT.

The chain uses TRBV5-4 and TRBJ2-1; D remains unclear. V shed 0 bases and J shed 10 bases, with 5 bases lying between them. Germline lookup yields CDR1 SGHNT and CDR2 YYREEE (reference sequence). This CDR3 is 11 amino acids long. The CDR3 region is CASSLGAEQFF. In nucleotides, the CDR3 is TGTGCCAGCAGCTTGGGGGCCGAGCAGTTCTTC.

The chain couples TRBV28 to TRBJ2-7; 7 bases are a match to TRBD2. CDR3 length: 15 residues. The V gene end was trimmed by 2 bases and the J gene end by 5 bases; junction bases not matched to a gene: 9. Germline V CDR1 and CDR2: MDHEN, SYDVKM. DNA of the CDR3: TGTGCCAGCAGTTTAGGGCTAGCGGCATCCCACGAGCAGTACTTC. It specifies CASSLGLAASHEQYF.

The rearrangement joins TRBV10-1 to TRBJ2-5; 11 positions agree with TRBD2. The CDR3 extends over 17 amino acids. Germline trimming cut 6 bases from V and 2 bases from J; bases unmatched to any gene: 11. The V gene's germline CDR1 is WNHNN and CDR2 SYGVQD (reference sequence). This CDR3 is CASRSELTSGSQETQYF. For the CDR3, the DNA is TGCGCCAGCAGAAGTGAGTTAACTAGCGGGAGTCAAGAGACCCAGTACTTC.

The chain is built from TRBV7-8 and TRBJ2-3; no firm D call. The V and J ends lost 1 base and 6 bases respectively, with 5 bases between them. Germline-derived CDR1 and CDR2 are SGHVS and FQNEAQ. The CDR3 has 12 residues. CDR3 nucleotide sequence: TGTGCCAGCAGCTTAGTGAGGGATACGCAGTATTTT. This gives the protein CASSLVRDTQYF.